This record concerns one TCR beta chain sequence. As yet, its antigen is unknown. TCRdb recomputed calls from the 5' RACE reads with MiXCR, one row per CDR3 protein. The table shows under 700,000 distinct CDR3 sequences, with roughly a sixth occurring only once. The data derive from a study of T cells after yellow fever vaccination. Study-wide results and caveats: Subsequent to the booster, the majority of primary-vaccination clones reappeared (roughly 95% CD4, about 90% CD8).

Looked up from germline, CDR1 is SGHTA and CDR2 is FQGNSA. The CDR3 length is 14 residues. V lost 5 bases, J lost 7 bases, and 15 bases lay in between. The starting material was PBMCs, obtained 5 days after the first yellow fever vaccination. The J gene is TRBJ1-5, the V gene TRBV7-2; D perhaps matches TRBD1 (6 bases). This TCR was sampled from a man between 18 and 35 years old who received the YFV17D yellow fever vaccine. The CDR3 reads CASSRQARGQPQHF. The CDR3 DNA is TGTGCCAGCAGCCGACAGGCTCGCGGGCAGCCCCAGCATTTT.